These 10 T cell receptor beta chains originate from one sample sequenced in a study of CD8 T cells in ankylosing spondylitis. TCRdb reprocessed the 5' RACE reads with MiXCR, giving one entry per CDR3 protein. The sample lists 250,000 to 300,000 distinct CDR3 sequences, approximately 20% seen once, with less than 9% in the top ten. The specimen sequenced was blood, either unsorted or a sorted T cell fraction (not recorded which). The source of these receptors is a male donor with ankylosing spondylitis or in good health (not recorded which).

This clonotype has a count of ten or more. In DNA, the CDR3 is TGTGCCAGCAGCTTGCGGAACTACGAGCAGTACGTC. Translation: CASSLRNYEQYV. The chain is built from TRBV5-6 and TRBJ2-7; D remains unclear. The ends were cut back, 1 base at V and 3 bases at J, with 5 bases in the middle. The CDR3 length is 12 residues. Germline assignment: CDR1 SGHDT and CDR2 YYEEEE.

The chain carries TRBV2 and TRBJ1-1, with D uncertain. Germline lookup yields CDR1 SNHLY and CDR2 FYNNEI. Trimming pared 4 bases from V and 3 bases from J, leaving 12 bases between. CDR3 length: 14 residues. The CDR3 spells CASSVIERYTEAFF. The CDR3 nucleotides are TGTGCCAGCAGTGTAATAGAGCGGTACACTGAAGCTTTCTTT. The full variable domain, its missing parts supplied by reference TRBV2 and TRBJ1-1, is EPEVTQTPSHQVTQMGQEVILRCVPISNHLYFYWYRQILGQKVEFLVSFYNNEISEKSEIFDDQFSVERPDGSNFTLKIRSTKLEDSAMYFCASSVIERYTEAFFGQGTRLTVV.

The gene calls are TRBV7-3 and TRBJ2-3; TRBD2 agrees at 9 bases. Germline V gene lookup returns CDR1 SGHTA and CDR2 FQGTGA. Trimming cost V 0 bases and J 5 bases; bases outside gene matches: 3. The CDR3 consists of 15 residues. The CDR3 loop is CASSLTAGGRDTQYF. The CDR3 nucleotides read TGTGCCAGCAGCTTAACAGCGGGGGGCCGAGATACGCAGTATTTT.

This clonotype was counted only a few times. The CDR3 is CASSVAAGSSYNEQFF. The CDR3 DNA follows: TGTGCCAGCAGCGTAGCTGCCGGGAGCTCCTACAATGAGCAGTTCTTC. This chain joins TRBV9 and TRBJ2-1, with D maybe TRBD2 (6 bases). V was shortened by 0 bases and J by 0 bases, with 10 bases between the two germline ends. The CDR3 is 16 residues long. CDR1 and CDR2 from the germline V gene are SGDLS and YYNGEE.

This chain links TRBV19 with TRBJ1-1, with 8 bases identical to TRBD1. Germline V CDR1 and CDR2: LNHDA, SQIVND (reference sequence). The CDR3 consists of 10 residues. J lost 10 bases, V lost 6 bases, and 1 base had no gene match. The CDR3 sequence: CASRGTGAFF. Written as DNA, the CDR3 is TGTGCCAGTAGAGGGACAGGAGCTTTCTTT. The entire variable domain, with the rest obtained from reference TRBV19 and TRBJ1-1, is as follows: DGGITQSPKYLFRKEGQNVTLSCEQNLNHDAMYWYRQDPGQGLRLIYYSQIVNDFQKGDIAEGYSVSREKKESFPLTVTSAQKNPTAFYLCASRGTGAFFGQGTRLTVV.

This clonotype was seen more than once but under ten times. V gene TRBV29-1 combines with J gene TRBJ2-1; D is perhaps TRBD1 (7 bases). The V gene's germline CDR1 is SQVTM and CDR2 ANQGSEA. V was shortened by 6 bases and J by 8 bases, with 17 bases between the two germline ends. The CDR3 spans 13 residues. The CDR3 sequence is CSVRGQTHYEQFF. CDR3 sequence (DNA): TGCAGCGTGCGGGGACAGACTCACTATGAGCAGTTCTTC.

In this sample, this clonotype turned up many times. The rearrangement joins TRBV6-1 to TRBJ2-1; maybe TRBD2 (6 bases). V was clipped by 6 bases and J by 7 bases, with 13 bases between them. Germline-derived CDR1 and CDR2 are MNHNS and SASEGT. There are 13 residues in the CDR3. The chain's CDR3 is CASRTGLWNEQFF. The CDR3 coding sequence is TGTGCCAGCAGGACGGGACTGTGGAATGAGCAGTTCTTC.

This chain connects TRBV5-1 to TRBJ2-6, with D possibly being TRBD1 or TRBD2 (5 bases each). There are 16 residues in the CDR3. V lost 4 bases to trimming and J lost 0 bases, with 11 bases between them. Germline CDR1 is SGHRS and CDR2 is YFSETQ. CDR3 coding DNA: TGCGCCAGCAGCCGGGACGGAATCTCTGGGGCCAACGTCCTGACTTTC. Translated: CASSRDGISGANVLTF.

Comment on this clonotype: A read error may account for a junction end that differs from germline. The chain joins TRBV12-3 or TRBV12-4 to TRBJ2-3; tentatively, D is TRBD1 (7 bases). The CDR3 contains 18 residues. The CDR3 loop is CTSSPGQVGLPHTDTQYF. CDR3 DNA sequence: TGTACCAGCAGTCCCGGACAGGTGGGACTTCCACACACAGATACGCAGTATTTT.

This clonotype occurred a few times. V and J are TRBV2 and TRBJ1-5; D might be TRBD1 (6 bases). This CDR3 has 16 residues. Germline CDR1 reads SNHLY; CDR2 reads FYNNEI. V was clipped by 3 bases and J by 1 base, with 13 bases between them. The CDR3 nucleotides are TGTGCCAGCAGTGATGGGGGGGCCTGGAGCAATCAGCCCCAGCATTTT. Residues: CASSDGGAWSNQPQHF.